The clone carrying this TCR beta chain came up many times. Its antigen is as yet unknown. The sample is drawn from a study of CD8 T cells in ankylosing spondylitis. Trimming stripped 1 base from V and 2 bases from J, with 13 bases between. Germline V lookup: CDR1 SGHRS, CDR2 YFSETQ. The CDR3 is 15 amino acids. Quantitative 5'-RACE with molecular barcodes was used to make the TCR beta libraries. TCRdb passed the 5' RACE reads through MiXCR, listing each CDR3 protein once. The profile shows approximately 88,000 distinct CDR3 sequences, around 9.4% of them singletons. General study points: There were earlier reports of some motif variants in reactive arthritis synovial fluid and blood. A TCR beta motif made of roughly eight highly homologous variants seemed typical of ankylosing spondylitis blood. Disease-linked clones had a CD8+ phenotype and relatively low frequency in peripheral blood.

The material sequenced was blood, either unsorted or a sorted T cell fraction (not recorded which). V and J are TRBV5-1 and TRBJ2-7; D tentatively reads TRBD1 or TRBD2 (5 bases each). This receptor was identified in a male donor with ankylosing spondylitis or in good health (not recorded which). CDR3 protein: CASSLLPGSTYEQYF. CDR3 DNA: TGCGCCAGCAGCTTGTTGCCAGGGAGTACCTACGAGCAGTACTTC.